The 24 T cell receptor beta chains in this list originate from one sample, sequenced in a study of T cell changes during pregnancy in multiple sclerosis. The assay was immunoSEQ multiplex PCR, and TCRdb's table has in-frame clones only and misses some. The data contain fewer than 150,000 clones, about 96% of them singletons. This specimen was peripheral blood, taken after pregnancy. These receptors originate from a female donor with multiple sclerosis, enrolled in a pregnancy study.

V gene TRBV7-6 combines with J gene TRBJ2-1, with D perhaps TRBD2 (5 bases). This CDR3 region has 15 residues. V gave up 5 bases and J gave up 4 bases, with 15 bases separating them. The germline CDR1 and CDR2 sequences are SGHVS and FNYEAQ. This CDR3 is CASSPTGLRYNEQFF. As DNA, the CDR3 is TGTGCCAGCAGCCCGACGGGATTACGATACAATGAGCAGTTCTTC.

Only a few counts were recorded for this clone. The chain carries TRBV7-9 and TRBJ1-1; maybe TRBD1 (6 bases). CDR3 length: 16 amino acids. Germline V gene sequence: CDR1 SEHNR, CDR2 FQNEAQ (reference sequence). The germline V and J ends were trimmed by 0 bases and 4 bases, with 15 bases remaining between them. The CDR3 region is CASSLAGGGYGTEAFF. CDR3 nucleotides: TGTGCCAGCAGCTTAGCGGGCGGGGGCTATGGCACTGAAGCTTTCTTT. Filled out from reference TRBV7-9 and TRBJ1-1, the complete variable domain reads DTGVSQNPRHKITKRGQNVTFRCDPISEHNRLYWYRQTLGQGPEFLTYFQNEAQLEKSRLLSDRFSAERPKGSFSTLEIQRTEQGDSAMYLCASSLAGGGYGTEAFFGQGTRLTVV.

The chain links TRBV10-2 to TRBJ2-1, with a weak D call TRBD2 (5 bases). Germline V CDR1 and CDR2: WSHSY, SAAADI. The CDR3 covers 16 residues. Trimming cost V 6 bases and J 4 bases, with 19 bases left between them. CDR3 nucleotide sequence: TGCGCCAGCAGCCCATCCGGTACTAGATTTTACAATGAGCAGTTCTTC. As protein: CASSPSGTRFYNEQFF.

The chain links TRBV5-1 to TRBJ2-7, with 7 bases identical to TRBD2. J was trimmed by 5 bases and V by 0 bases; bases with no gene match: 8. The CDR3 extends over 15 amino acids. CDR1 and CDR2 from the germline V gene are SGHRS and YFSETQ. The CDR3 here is CASSLVLQGGNEQYF. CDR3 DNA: TGCGCCAGCAGCTTGGTGCTGCAGGGAGGGAACGAGCAGTACTTC.

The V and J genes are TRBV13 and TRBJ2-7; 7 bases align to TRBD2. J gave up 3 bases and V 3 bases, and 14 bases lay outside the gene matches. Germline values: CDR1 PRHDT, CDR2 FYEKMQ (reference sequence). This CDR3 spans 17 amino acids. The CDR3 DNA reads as TGTGCCAGCAGCTTTAGTTGGGGAGGGGATCGCGTCTACGAGCAGTACTTC. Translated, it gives CASSFSWGGDRVYEQYF.

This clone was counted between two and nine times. CDR3 loop: CASNLGGLMNTEAFF. For the CDR3, the DNA is TGTGCCAGTAATCTGGGGGGGCTCATGAACACTGAAGCTTTCTTT. This rearrangement joins TRBV19 to TRBJ1-1, with a possible D match to TRBD1 (6 bases). From germline, CDR1 is LNHDA and CDR2 SQIVND (reference sequence). V lost 7 bases and J 0 bases, leaving 15 bases between the germline ends. The CDR3 is 15 residues long.

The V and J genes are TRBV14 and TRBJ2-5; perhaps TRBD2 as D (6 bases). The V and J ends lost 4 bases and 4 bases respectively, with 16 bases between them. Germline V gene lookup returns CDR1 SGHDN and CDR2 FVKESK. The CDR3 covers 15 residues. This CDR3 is CASSPLGGIGETQYF. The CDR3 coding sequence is TGTGCCAGCAGCCCCCTGGGCGGGATTGGAGAGACCCAGTACTTC.

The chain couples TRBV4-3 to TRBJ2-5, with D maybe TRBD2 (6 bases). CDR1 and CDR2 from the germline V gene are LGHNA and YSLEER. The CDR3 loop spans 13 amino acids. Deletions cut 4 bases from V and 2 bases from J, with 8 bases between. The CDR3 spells CASSRGVQETQYF. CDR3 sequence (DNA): TGCGCCAGCAGCCGGGGGGTACAAGAGACCCAGTACTTC.

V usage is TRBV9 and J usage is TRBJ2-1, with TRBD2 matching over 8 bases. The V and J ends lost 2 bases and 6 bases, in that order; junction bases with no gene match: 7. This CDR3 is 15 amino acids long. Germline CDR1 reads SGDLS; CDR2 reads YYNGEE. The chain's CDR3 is CASSVGGRTPNEQFF. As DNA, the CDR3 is TGTGCCAGCAGCGTGGGCGGGAGGACCCCCAATGAGCAGTTCTTC.

The CDR3 region is CASSETGTGANVLTF. DNA of the CDR3: TGTGCCAGCAGCGAGACAGGGACTGGGGCCAACGTCCTGACTTTC. This chain connects TRBV9 to TRBJ2-6, with 7 nucleotides matching TRBD1. Trimming cost V 3 bases and J 2 bases; bases outside gene matches: 2. Per the germline V gene, CDR1 is SGDLS and CDR2 is YYNGEE. This CDR3 is built from 15 residues.

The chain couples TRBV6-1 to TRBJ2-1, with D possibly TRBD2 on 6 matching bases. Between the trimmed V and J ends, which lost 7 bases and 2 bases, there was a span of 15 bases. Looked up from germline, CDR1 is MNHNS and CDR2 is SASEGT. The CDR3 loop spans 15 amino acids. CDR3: CASTNRDFPYNEQFF. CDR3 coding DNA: TGTGCCAGCACCAACCGGGACTTCCCCTACAATGAGCAGTTCTTC.

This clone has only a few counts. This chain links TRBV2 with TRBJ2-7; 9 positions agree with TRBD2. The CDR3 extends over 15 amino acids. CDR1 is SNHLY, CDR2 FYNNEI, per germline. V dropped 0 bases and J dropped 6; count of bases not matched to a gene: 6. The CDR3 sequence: CASSEADSGRGEQYF. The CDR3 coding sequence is TGTGCCAGCAGTGAAGCGGATAGCGGGAGAGGCGAGCAGTACTTC.

The CDR3 DNA follows: TGTGCCAGCAGCCCCGGACAGGGCGGAAACACTGAAGCTTTCTTT. Protein product: CASSPGQGGNTEAFF. The V call is TRBV13, the J call TRBJ1-1; 8 bases line up with TRBD1. The CDR3 length is 15 residues. Looked up from germline, CDR1 is PRHDT and CDR2 is FYEKMQ (reference sequence). The ends lost 5 bases at V and 2 bases at J; junction bases unmatched: 7.

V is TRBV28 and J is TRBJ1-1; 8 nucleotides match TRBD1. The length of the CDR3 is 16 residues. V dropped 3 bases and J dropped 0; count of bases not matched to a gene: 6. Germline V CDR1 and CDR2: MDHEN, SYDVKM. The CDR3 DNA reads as TGTGCCAGCAGTTTTTCCCGGGACAGGTTGAACACTGAAGCTTTCTTT. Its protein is CASSFSRDRLNTEAFF.

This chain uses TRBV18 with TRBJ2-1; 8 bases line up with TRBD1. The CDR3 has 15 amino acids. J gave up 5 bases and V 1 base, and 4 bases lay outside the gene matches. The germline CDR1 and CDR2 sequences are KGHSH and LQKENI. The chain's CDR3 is CASSPQRTGNNEQFF. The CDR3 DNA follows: TGTGCCAGCTCACCACAAAGGACAGGGAACAATGAGCAGTTCTTC.

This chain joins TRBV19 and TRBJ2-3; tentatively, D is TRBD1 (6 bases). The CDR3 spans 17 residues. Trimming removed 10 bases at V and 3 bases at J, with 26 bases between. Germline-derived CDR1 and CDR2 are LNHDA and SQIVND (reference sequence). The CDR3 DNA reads TGTGCCACCGATCGGAGAGGGGGATTTGGGGAAACAGATACGCAGTATTTT. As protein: CATDRRGGFGETDTQYF.

CDR3 bases: TGTGCCAGCAGTTTTACCAACCGGAGGGACGAGCAGTACTTC. Translated: CASSFTNRRDEQYF. V gene TRBV28 combines with J gene TRBJ2-7; tentative D call: TRBD2 (6 bases). V lost 3 bases to trimming and J lost 5 bases, with 14 bases between them. The CDR3 runs to 14 residues. From germline, CDR1 is MDHEN and CDR2 SYDVKM.

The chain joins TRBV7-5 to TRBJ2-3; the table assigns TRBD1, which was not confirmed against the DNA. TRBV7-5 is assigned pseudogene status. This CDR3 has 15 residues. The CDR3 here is CARSLVGGAQDTQYF. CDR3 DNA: TGTGCCAGAAGCCTCGTTGGGGGCGCCCAAGATACGCAGTATTTT.

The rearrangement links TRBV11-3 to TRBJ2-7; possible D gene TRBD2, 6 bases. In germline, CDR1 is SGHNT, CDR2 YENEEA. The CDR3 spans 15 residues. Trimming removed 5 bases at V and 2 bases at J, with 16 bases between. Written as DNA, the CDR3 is TGTGCCAGCAGCCTCGGGAGTTCCGGGACCTACGAGCAGTACTTC. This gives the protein CASSLGSSGTYEQYF.

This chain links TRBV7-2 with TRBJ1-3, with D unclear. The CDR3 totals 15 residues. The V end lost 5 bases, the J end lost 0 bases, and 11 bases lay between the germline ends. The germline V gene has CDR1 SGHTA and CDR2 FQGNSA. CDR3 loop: CASSLTTPSGNTIYF. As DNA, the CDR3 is TGTGCCAGCAGCCTGACGACTCCCTCTGGAAACACCATATATTTT.

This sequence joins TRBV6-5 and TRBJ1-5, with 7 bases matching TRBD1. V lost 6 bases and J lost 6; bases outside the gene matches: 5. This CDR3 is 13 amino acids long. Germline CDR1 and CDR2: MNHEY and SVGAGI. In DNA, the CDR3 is TGTGCCAGCAGCCATGGGACAGCTCAGCCCCAGCATTTT. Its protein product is CASSHGTAQPQHF.

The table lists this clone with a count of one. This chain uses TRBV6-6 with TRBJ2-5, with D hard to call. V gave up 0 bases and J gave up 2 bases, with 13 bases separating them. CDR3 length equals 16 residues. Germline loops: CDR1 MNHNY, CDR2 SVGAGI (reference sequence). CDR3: CASSYSLGSSQETQYF. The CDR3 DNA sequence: TGTGCCAGCAGTTACTCTCTGGGTAGCAGTCAAGAGACCCAGTACTTC.

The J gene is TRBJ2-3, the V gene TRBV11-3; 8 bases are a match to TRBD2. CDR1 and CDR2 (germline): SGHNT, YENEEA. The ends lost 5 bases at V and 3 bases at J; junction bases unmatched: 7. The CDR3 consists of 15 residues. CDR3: CASSPSGRVTDTQYF. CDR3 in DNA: TGTGCCAGCAGCCCGAGCGGGAGAGTGACAGATACGCAGTATTTT.

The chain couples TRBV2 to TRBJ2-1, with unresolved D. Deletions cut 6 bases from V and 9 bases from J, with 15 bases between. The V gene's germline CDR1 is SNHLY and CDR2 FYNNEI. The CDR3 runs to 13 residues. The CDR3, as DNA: TGTGCCAGCAGCAAGACGTTAGCAACTGAGCAGTTCTTC. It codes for CASSKTLATEQFF.